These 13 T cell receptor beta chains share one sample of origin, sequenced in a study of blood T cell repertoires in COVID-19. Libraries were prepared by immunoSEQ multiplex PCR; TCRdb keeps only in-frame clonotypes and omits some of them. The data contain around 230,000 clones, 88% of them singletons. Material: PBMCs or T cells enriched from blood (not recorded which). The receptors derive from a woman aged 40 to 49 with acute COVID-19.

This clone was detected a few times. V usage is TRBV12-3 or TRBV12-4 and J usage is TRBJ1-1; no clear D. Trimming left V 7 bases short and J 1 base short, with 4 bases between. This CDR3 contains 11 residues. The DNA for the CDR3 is TGTGCCAGCAACACGAACACTGAAGCTTTCTTT. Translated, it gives CASNTNTEAFF.

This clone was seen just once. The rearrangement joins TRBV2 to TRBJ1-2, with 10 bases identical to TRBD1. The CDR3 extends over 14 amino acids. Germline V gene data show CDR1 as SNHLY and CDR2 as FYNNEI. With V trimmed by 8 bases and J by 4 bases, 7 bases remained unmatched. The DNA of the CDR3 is TGTGCCAGCCTACGGGACAGGGGCCTCTATGGCTACACCTTC. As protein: CASLRDRGLYGYTF.

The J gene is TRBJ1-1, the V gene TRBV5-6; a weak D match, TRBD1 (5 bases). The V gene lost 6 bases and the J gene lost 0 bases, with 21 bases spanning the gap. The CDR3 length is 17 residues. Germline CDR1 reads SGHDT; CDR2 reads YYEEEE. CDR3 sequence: CASTLGGVEGMNTEAFF. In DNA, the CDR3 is TGTGCCAGCACCCTTGGGGGGGTGGAGGGTATGAACACTGAAGCTTTCTTT.

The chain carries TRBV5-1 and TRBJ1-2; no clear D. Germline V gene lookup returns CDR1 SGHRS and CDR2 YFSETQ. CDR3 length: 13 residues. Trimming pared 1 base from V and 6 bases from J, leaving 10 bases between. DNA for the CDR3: TGCGCCAGCAGCTTGCAAGTCAGCGATGGCTACACCTTC. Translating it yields CASSLQVSDGYTF.

CDR3 region: CASSIAPLLARETQYF. The DNA of the CDR3 is TGTGCCAGTAGTATAGCCCCCTTACTAGCTCGGGAGACCCAGTACTTC. The rearrangement joins TRBV19 to TRBJ2-5, with D perhaps matching TRBD2 (6 bases). The V and J ends lost 1 base and 5 bases respectively, with 17 bases between them. CDR3 length: 16 residues. Germline V lookup: CDR1 LNHDA, CDR2 SQIVND (reference sequence).

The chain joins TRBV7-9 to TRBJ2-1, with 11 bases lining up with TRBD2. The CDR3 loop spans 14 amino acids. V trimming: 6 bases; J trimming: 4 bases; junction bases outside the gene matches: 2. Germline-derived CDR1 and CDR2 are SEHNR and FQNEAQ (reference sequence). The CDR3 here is CASSRTSGYNEQFF. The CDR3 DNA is TGTGCCAGCAGTCGGACTAGCGGGTACAATGAGCAGTTCTTC.

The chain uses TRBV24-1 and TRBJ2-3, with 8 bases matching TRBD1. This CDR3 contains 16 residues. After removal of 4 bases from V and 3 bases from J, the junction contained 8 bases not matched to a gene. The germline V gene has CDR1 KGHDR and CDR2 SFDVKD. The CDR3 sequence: CATSDPGQGKTDTQYF. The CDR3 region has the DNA TGTGCCACCAGTGACCCTGGACAGGGTAAGACAGATACGCAGTATTTT.

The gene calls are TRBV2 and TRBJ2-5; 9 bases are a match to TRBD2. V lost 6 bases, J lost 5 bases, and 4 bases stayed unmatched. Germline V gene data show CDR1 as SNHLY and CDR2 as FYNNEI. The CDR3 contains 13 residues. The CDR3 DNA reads TGTGCCAGCAGGGGGACTAGCAGTGAGACCCAGTACTTC. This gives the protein CASRGTSSETQYF.

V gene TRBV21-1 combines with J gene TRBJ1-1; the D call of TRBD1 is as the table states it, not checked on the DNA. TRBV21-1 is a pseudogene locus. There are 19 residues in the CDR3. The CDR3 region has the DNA TGTGCCAGCAGCAAAGCGCTCGTAGGGGACAGGGGCAGGAGCACTGAAGCTTTCTTT. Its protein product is CASSKALVGDRGRSTEAFF.

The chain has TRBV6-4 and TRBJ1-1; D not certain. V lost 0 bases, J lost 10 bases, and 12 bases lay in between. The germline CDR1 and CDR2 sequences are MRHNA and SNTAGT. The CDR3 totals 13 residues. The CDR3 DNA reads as TGTGCCAGCAGTGACTCGATACAAACCCGAGCTTTCTTT. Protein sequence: CASSDSIQTRAFF.

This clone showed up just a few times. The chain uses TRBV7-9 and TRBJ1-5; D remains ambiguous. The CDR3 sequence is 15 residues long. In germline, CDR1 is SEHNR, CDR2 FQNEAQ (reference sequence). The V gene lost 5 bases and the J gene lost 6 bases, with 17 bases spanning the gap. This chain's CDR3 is CASSDITPPLQPQHF. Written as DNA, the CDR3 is TGTGCCAGCAGCGATATTACTCCCCCACTTCAGCCCCAGCATTTT.

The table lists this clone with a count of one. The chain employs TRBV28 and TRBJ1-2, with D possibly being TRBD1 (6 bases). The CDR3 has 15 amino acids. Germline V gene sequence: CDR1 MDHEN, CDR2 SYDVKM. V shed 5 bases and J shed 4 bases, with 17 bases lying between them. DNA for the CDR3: TGTGCCAGCAGTGTTATTTACCGGGACACCTATGGCTACACCTTC. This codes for CASSVIYRDTYGYTF.

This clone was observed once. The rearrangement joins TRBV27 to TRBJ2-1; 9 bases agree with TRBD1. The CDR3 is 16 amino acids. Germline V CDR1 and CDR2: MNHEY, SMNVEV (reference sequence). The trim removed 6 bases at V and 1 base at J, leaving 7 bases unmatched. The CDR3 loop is CASRNRGLGSYNEQFF. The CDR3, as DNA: TGTGCCAGCAGGAACAGGGGGCTGGGGTCCTACAATGAGCAGTTCTTC.